This entry features one TCR beta chain sequence. The sample originates from a study of T cells after somatic rescue of genetic block. V trimming: 4 bases; J trimming: 0 bases; junction bases outside the gene matches: 12. This CDR3 spans 18 amino acids. Germline V gene sequence: CDR1 MNHEY, CDR2 SMNVEV (reference sequence). Assay: immunoSEQ multiplex PCR; the TCRdb copy retains only in-frame clones and omits some. In the table there are tens of thousands of clones, roughly 91% of which are singletons. This clonotype was sampled from a man aged 25 to 45. Input material: peripheral blood mononuclear cells (PBMCs). This chain connects TRBV27 to TRBJ1-5; 7 bases line up with TRBD1. CDR3 loop: CASSSRGGGYYSNQPQHF. CDR3 bases: TGTGCCAGCAGTTCTCGGGGAGGGGGCTACTATAGCAATCAGCCCCAGCATTTT.